A selection of T cell receptor beta chains follows, all from one sample in a study of blood T cell repertoires in COVID-19. Libraries were prepared by immunoSEQ multiplex PCR; TCRdb keeps only in-frame clonotypes and omits some of them. The table has about 200,000 clones, roughly 80% seen once. Sequences were obtained from PBMCs or T cells enriched from blood (not recorded which). The receptors shown here come from a man between 35 and 55 years old who had recovered from COVID-19. Each CDR3 is given with its conserved first and last residue. The order of the fields is V gene, clone size, D gene, J gene, CDR3 protein, CDR3 DNA. A D gene is named only where the DNA matches it firmly. Clone size, where shown, is once, few, many, or a class for clones that have expanded.

>TRBV9|NA|TRBD2|TRBJ2-3
CASSAISGRSTDTQYF
TGTGCCAGCAGCGCAATTAGCGGGAGAAGCACAGATACGCAGTATTTT
>TRBV4-3|NA|TRBD1|TRBJ1-2
CASSTVKGALHYGYTF
TGCGCCAGCAGCACAGTAAAGGGGGCCCTACACTATGGCTACACCTTC
>TRBV18|NA|NA|TRBJ2-7
CASSPLGSLGLVDEQYF
TGTGCCAGCTCACCCCTGGGATCACTAGGCTTGGTTGACGAGCAGTACTTC
>TRBV5-1|once|TRBD2|TRBJ2-1
CASGLAGDLNEQFF
TGCGCCAGCGGACTAGCGGGAGATCTGAATGAGCAGTTCTTC
>TRBV6-5|NA|NA|TRBJ1-2
CASIDRSQDYGYTF
TGTGCCAGCATCGACAGAAGCCAGGACTATGGCTACACCTTC
>TRBV19|few|TRBD1|TRBJ2-6
CASSLQGAPGANVLTF
TGTGCCAGTAGTCTACAGGGGGCGCCTGGGGCCAACGTCCTGACTTTC
>TRBV5-1|NA|TRBD1|TRBJ1-2
CASSLANPGTGDGYIF
TGCGCCAGCAGCTTGGCTAATCCCGGGACAGGGGATGGCTACATCTTC
>TRBV4-3|NA|TRBD1|TRBJ1-2
CASSPDVRGYGYTF
TGCGCCAGCAGCCCAGACGTCAGGGGGTATGGCTACACCTTC
>TRBV6-2/TRBV6-3|NA|NA|TRBJ1-4
CASSRRDPGAEKLFF
TGTGCCAGCAGCCGAAGGGACCCAGGGGCTGAAAAACTGTTTTTT
>TRBV5-3|NA|NA|TRBJ2-4
CARSYYTSRVWNIQYF
TGTGCCAGAAGCTACTATACTAGCAGAGTTTGGAACATTCAGTACTTC
>TRBV6-1|NA|NA|TRBJ1-5
CASSGEGGYSNQPQHF
TGTGCCAGCAGTGGCGAAGGGGGTTATAGCAATCAGCCCCAGCATTTT
>TRBV6-5|NA|TRBD2|TRBJ2-5
CASSYRGLAGVETQYF
TGTGCCAGCAGTTACAGGGGTCTAGCGGGAGTGGAGACCCAGTACTTC
>TRBV27|NA|NA|TRBJ2-4
CASSPGGPKNIQYF
TGTGCCAGCAGTCCTGGAGGACCTAAAAACATTCAGTACTTC
>TRBV12-3/TRBV12-4|NA|NA|TRBJ2-2
CASSLAWSGELFF
TGTGCCAGCAGTTTGGCCTGGTCCGGGGAGCTGTTTTTT
>TRBV9|NA|TRBD2|TRBJ2-3
CASSVERISTGGLYTQYF
TGTGCCAGCAGCGTAGAAAGAATATCTACGGGGGGACTTTATACGCAGTATTTT
>TRBV27|NA|NA|TRBJ2-7
CASSRGSAYEQYF
TGTGCCAGCAGTCGGGGATCGGCCTACGAGCAGTACTTC
>TRBV3-1/TRBV3-2|few|TRBD1|TRBJ1-4
CASSQDPGTGGEKLFF
TGTGCCAGCAGCCAAGATCCCGGGACAGGGGGAGAAAAACTGTTTTTT
>TRBV12-3/TRBV12-4|once|NA|TRBJ2-5
CASSLGDTETQYF
TGTGCCAGCAGTTTAGGGGACACAGAGACCCAGTACTTC
>TRBV2|NA|NA|TRBJ2-1
CASRPDTPPVDEQFF
TGTGCCAGCAGGCCAGACACGCCCCCCGTGGATGAGCAGTTCTTC
>TRBV7-9|few|NA|TRBJ2-5
CATTGTSETQYF
TGTGCCACGACCGGGACATCGGAGACCCAGTACTTC
>TRBV19|few|TRBD1|TRBJ1-2
CASSRRDSINYGYTF
TGTGCCAGTAGTAGGAGGGACAGCATTAACTATGGCTACACCTTC
>TRBV5-6|NA|NA|TRBJ1-2
CASSLGGLNGYTF
TGTGCCAGCAGCTTGGGAGGTTTAAATGGCTACACCTTC
>TRBV30|NA|TRBD2|TRBJ2-3
CAWSAGLAGETDTQYF
TGTGCCTGGAGTGCGGGACTAGCGGGAGAGACAGATACGCAGTATTTT